A selection of T cell receptor beta chains follows, all from one sample in a study of control samples from healthy donors and cancer patients. Profiling relied on immunoSEQ multiplex PCR, and the TCRdb table lists in-frame clones only, not all of them. The sample has 25,000 to 35,000 clones, around nine tenths seen once. Source material: PBMCs. The receptor set was obtained from a woman between 40 and 50 years old with lung cancer. Both conserved end residues are part of each CDR3.

TRBV5-6 CASSLRISQGERGGYTF
TRBV19 CASSMGQASQETQYF
TRBV7-2 CASSFSGGAGTDTQYF
TRBV7-2 CASREGLNTEAFF
TRBV7-9 CASSPPLGGNQETQYF
TRBV7-6 CASSFSPQQGAGTDTQYF
TRBV6-2/TRBV6-3 CASSYHRELSGEQYF
TRBV15 CATSRDREETQYF
TRBV30 CAWDRGSNQPQHF
TRBV2 CASTGGPEAFF
TRBV19 CASSIRQGRAFF
TRBV12-2 CASRPPPGLAYNEQFF
TRBV29-1 CSVEWGTGNTIYF
TRBV29-1 CSVENAGGGYEQYF
TRBV12-3/TRBV12-4 CASSLAAGYEQYF
TRBV18 CASSPETGNTEAFF
TRBV27 CASSATGGTQVWSEQFF
TRBV25-1 CASSEYTDRGLNTEAFF
TRBV6-5 CASRGQGGELFF
TRBV9 CASSVTGVAEQFF
TRBV6-5 CASSSSGRVVEEQFF
TRBV7-8 CASSLDRPDTQYF
TRBV24-1 CATSGYNEQFF
TRBV4-3 CASSQDQGGAYNEQFF
TRBV5-1 CASSLSSGGATISYEQYF
TRBV28 CASLGPRAPQPQHF
TRBV30 CAWNRGPGASEAFF
TRBV5-1 CASSLEGGRYGYTF
TRBV14 CASSQVRDTEAFF
TRBV18 CASSPPTGDGATEAFF
TRBV11-3 CASSSSTGLNEKLFF
TRBV14 CASSQEVSPETQYF
TRBV12-3/TRBV12-4 CASGDELSYTF
TRBV2 CASSDMNGGYTF
TRBV27 CASKDSGLGVQPQHF
TRBV6-1 CASSESGEASEKLFF
TRBV28 CASSLWRGTVSSYEQYF
TRBV27 CASRKAGGNSDTQYF
TRBV3-1/TRBV3-2 CASSPSVGLSGELFF
TRBV5-1 CASSLSPAYGYTF